These T cell receptor beta chains were read from a single sample in a study of radiotherapy plus CTLA-4 blockade in lung cancer. Data came from immunoSEQ multiplex PCR; TCRdb stores just in-frame clones and leaves some out. This table holds about 80,000 clones, roughly 80% found once. This specimen consisted of peripheral blood, obtained from a patient treated with radiotherapy plus ipilimumab. Receptors were obtained from a human donor with non-small cell lung cancer who had stable disease on radiotherapy plus ipilimumab. Each CDR3 is given with its conserved first and last residue. The D gene is left open where the match is weak. The size field is filled for only some rows; it gives once, few, many or a size class.

clone_size j_call v_call d_call cdr3_nt cdr3_aa
NA TRBJ2-1 TRBV5-4 NA TGTGCCAGCAGCTCTGACAATGAGCAGTTCTTC CASSSDNEQFF
NA TRBJ2-1 TRBV6-6 NA TGTGCCAGCAGTTACCGAGCTCCAGGCTCCTACAATGAGCAGTTCTTC CASSYRAPGSYNEQFF
NA TRBJ1-2 TRBV6-6 TRBD1 TGTGCCAGCAGTTACTCATCAGGGGGCGCTTATGGCTACACCTTC CASSYSSGGAYGYTF
once TRBJ2-2 TRBV25-1 NA TGTGCCAGCAGTGAGGACGTAACCGGGGAGCTGTTTTTT CASSEDVTGELFF
NA TRBJ2-3 TRBV30 NA TGTGCCTGGAGTGTGGGGGGCACAGATACGCAGTATTTT CAWSVGGTDTQYF
NA TRBJ2-7 TRBV9 NA TGTGCCAGCAGCGTTCAGCCAGGTCCTACCTACGAGCAGTACTTC CASSVQPGPTYEQYF
NA TRBJ1-1 TRBV15 TRBD1 TGTGCCACCAGCAGAGAACAGGGGGCGAGCACTGAAGCTTTCTTT CATSREQGASTEAFF
NA TRBJ1-5 TRBV15 TRBD1 TGTGCCACCAGCAGAGATCTGACAGGGGGCGCGGGTCAGCCCCAGCATTTT CATSRDLTGGAGQPQHF
NA TRBJ1-4 TRBV5-1 TRBD1 TGCGCCAGCAGCAAGACACGGGGACAGGCGATTAATGAAAAACTGTTTTTT CASSKTRGQAINEKLFF
NA TRBJ1-6 TRBV18 NA TGTGCCAGCTCACCCCTTGAGGGTGGAAATTCACCCCTCCACTTT CASSPLEGGNSPLHF
NA TRBJ2-7 TRBV6-5 TRBD1 TGTGCCAGCAGCCGGTACGGACAGGGCAGCGAGCAGTACTTC CASSRYGQGSEQYF
NA TRBJ1-6 TRBV6-7 NA TGTGCCAGCAGTTACTCACTGAGGACAGATGCCTCCTATAATTCACCCCTCCACTTT CASSYSLRTDASYNSPLHF
once TRBJ2-7 TRBV9 TRBD1 TGTGCCAGCAGCGGGAAACCGGACAGGAGCTCCTACGAGCAGTACTTC CASSGKPDRSSYEQYF
NA TRBJ2-7 TRBV11-3 NA TGTGCCAGCAGCCCCAGATGGGGTCTCGAGCAGTACTTC CASSPRWGLEQYF
NA TRBJ2-5 TRBV6-6 NA TGTGCCAGCAGTTTCTCGAAAGTCTCCGAGACCCAGTACTTC CASSFSKVSETQYF
few TRBJ2-1 TRBV18 NA TGTGCCAGCTCACCACGGGCGTCTCCTTCCTACAATGAGCAGTTCTTC CASSPRASPSYNEQFF
NA TRBJ2-7 TRBV28 NA TGTGCCAGCAGTTCTCACCTACCAGGGAGAGGGTACTTC CASSSHLPGRGYF
NA TRBJ1-2 TRBV7-6 NA TGTGCCAGCAGAACCCAGGGGAGCTATGGCTACACCTTC CASRTQGSYGYTF
NA TRBJ2-7 TRBV9 TRBD2 TGTGCCAGCAGCGTAGCGGGGGGGCGGCAGTACTTC CASSVAGGRQYF
once TRBJ2-1 TRBV9 TRBD1 TGTGCCAGCAGCGTTGAGACAGGGGGTACGAATGAGCAGTTCTTC CASSVETGGTNEQFF
NA TRBJ2-7 TRBV28 TRBD2 TGTGCCAGCAGTCCCGGGACTAGTGGGCACGAGCAGTACTTC CASSPGTSGHEQYF
NA TRBJ2-3 TRBV7-2 TRBD2 TGTGCCAGCAGCCTGACTAGCGGGGCCAGCACAGATACGCAGTATTTT CASSLTSGASTDTQYF
NA TRBJ2-7 TRBV5-1 NA TGCGCCAGCAGCTTTGCAGGGGGGTTCGAGCAGTACTTC CASSFAGGFEQYF
few TRBJ2-7 TRBV4-1 NA TGCGCCAGCAGCCAGATAACGGGACTTCAGCAGTACTTC CASSQITGLQQYF
NA TRBJ2-6 TRBV6-1 TRBD1 TGTGCCAGCAGTGACCTGGACAGGGCCCCCTCTGGGGCCAACGTCCTGACTTTC CASSDLDRAPSGANVLTF
NA TRBJ1-6 TRBV21-1 NA TGTGCCAGCAGCAAAGAAAAGGGGGCCTCTACCTATTCACCCCTCCACTTT CASSKEKGASTYSPLHF
NA TRBJ1-5 TRBV28 NA TGTGCCAGCAGCAGTCCTAGGGTCACTCAGCCCCAGCATTTT CASSSPRVTQPQHF
NA TRBJ2-7 TRBV5-1 NA TGCGCCAGCAGCTTGGCGGGGATGTACGAGCAGTACTTC CASSLAGMYEQYF
few TRBJ2-1 TRBV5-1 TRBD2 TGCGCCAGCAGCCAAGGCCGACTAGCGGATAACAATGAGCAGTTCTTC CASSQGRLADNNEQFF
NA TRBJ1-3 TRBV6-1 NA TGTGCCAGCAGTGGCCAACAGGGAATAAGGGCTGGAAACACCATATATTTT CASSGQQGIRAGNTIYF
NA TRBJ2-5 TRBV29-1 NA TGCAGCGTTGAAGACGGGGGCCCCGAGACCCAGTACTTC CSVEDGGPETQYF
NA TRBJ2-7 TRBV7-3 TRBD1 TGTGCCAGCAGCGTACAGGGGTCCCACGAGCAGTACTTC CASSVQGSHEQYF
once TRBJ2-1 TRBV7-3 TRBD2 TGTGCCAGCAGCACCTCCGGGACTAGCGGGAGCTATGAGCAGTTCTTC CASSTSGTSGSYEQFF
NA TRBJ1-5 TRBV7-8 TRBD1 TGTGCCAGCAGCCCGGACAGGGGAGATCAGCCCCAGCATTTT CASSPDRGDQPQHF
once TRBJ2-2 TRBV11-2 NA TGTGCCAGCAGCTTAGGAGGGGCCACCGGGGAGCTGTTTTTT CASSLGGATGELFF
few TRBJ2-7 TRBV6-1 NA TGTGCCAGCAGTGGGCAAGGGGGCTCCTACGAGCAGTACTTC CASSGQGGSYEQYF
NA TRBJ1-6 TRBV19 TRBD1 TGTGCCAGTAGTATGAGGGGACAGAGCTCCTATAATTCACCCCTCCACTTT CASSMRGQSSYNSPLHF
NA TRBJ2-4 TRBV6-6 NA TGTGCCAGCAGTTACGGAGGGTATCTGGCCAAAAACATTCAGTACTTC CASSYGGYLAKNIQYF
NA TRBJ2-7 TRBV10-2 NA TGCGCCAGCAGTCAGACTAGTAACTACGAGCAGTACTTC CASSQTSNYEQYF
NA TRBJ2-7 TRBV14 NA TGTGCCAGCAGCCAAGAGCGGTACTACGAGCAGTACTTC CASSQERYYEQYF
NA TRBJ1-5 TRBV5-1 NA TGCGCCAGCAGCTTAAACGGGGGCAATCAGCCCCAGCATTTT CASSLNGGNQPQHF
NA TRBJ2-5 TRBV5-1 NA TGCGCCAGCAGTCTCGGGTGGGTAGAAGAGACCCAGTACTTC CASSLGWVEETQYF
NA TRBJ1-6 TRBV9 NA TGTGCCAGCACCTTCCGGGGTACCTATAATTCACCCCTCCACTTT CASTFRGTYNSPLHF
once TRBJ2-1 TRBV6-1 TRBD1 TGTGCCAGCAGGGACAGGGGGGTCTCCTACAATGAGCAGTTCTTC CASRDRGVSYNEQFF
NA TRBJ1-1 TRBV10-1 NA TGCGCCAGCGGCAGGGGCCGGGACACTGAAGCTTTCTTT CASGRGRDTEAFF
NA TRBJ2-2 TRBV5-1 NA TGCGCCAGCAGCTTGGCGAGGTTAGCCGGGGAGCTGTTTTTT CASSLARLAGELFF
NA TRBJ2-7 TRBV5-1 TRBD1 TGCGCCAGCAGCTCCGGTAGGACAGGGAGTTCCTACGAGCAGTACTTC CASSSGRTGSSYEQYF
NA TRBJ2-4 TRBV12-2 NA TGTGCAAGTCGCTTAAGGCTGGGGGGGACTACCATACACGGGGACATTCAGTACTTC CASRLRLGGTTIHGDIQYF
NA TRBJ2-7 TRBV19 NA TGTGCCAGTAGTGCTTTAACGCCTCCCTACGAGCAGTACTTC CASSALTPPYEQYF
NA TRBJ1-1 TRBV2 NA TGTGCCAGCAGTGTCTGGCAGGGGTACACTGAAGCTTTCTTT CASSVWQGYTEAFF